These 22 T cell receptor beta chains were all obtained from the same sample, sequenced in a study of tumor-infiltrating lymphocytes in primary liver carcinoma. Between roughly 20 and 33 mg of unsorted bulk tissue served as the source from which RNA and DNA were co-extracted. TCR beta cDNA came from about 450 ng total RNA, primed with a constant-region primer. A slightly modified ARM-PCR protocol with three nested multiplex PCR rounds produced these TCR beta libraries. Use of TRBV1-TRBV30 forward primers with a C-beta reverse primer characterized the first two PCR rounds, which lasted roughly 9 cycles each. MiXCR was run by TCRdb on the multiplex PCR reads, yielding one entry per CDR3 protein. The sample has 100,000 or so distinct CDR3 sequences; 69% are singletons. Sample: liver tumor tissue from sampling region 5. Subset specified: tumor region T5, tumor centre. Source of these receptors: a woman aged 55-70 years with primary liver carcinoma and hepatitis B virus infection.

This clonotype was counted once. A read error may account for a junction end that differs from germline. The rearrangement uses TRBV7-9 and TRBJ2-1; D ambiguous. CDR1 and CDR2 (germline): SEHNR, FQNEAQ (reference sequence). This CDR3 comprises 13 residues. CDR3 amino acids: CAGSLDSLNEQFF. The CDR3 DNA reads TGTGCCGGCAGCTTAGACTCTCTCAATGAGCAGTTCTTC.

This clonotype was observed a few times. The V call is TRBV24-1, the J call TRBJ2-1; D is uncertain. V shed 7 bases and J shed 9 bases, with 15 bases lying between them. In germline, CDR1 is KGHDR, CDR2 SFDVKD. This CDR3 is built from 13 residues. DNA for the CDR3: TGTGCCACCAGCCAAACCGGACGGTTTGAGCAGTTCTTC. Translation gives CATSQTGRFEQFF.

The rearrangement links TRBV29-1 to TRBJ2-2; a possible D gene is TRBD1 (5 bases). In germline, CDR1 is SQVTM, CDR2 ANQGSEA. The V gene lost 6 bases and the J gene lost 7 bases, with 12 bases spanning the gap. The CDR3 spans 12 residues. CDR3 bases: TGCAGCGTGGCAGGGTACATCGGGGAGCTGTTTTTT. It encodes CSVAGYIGELFF.

The chain couples TRBV4-1 to TRBJ1-5; no definite D call. The CDR3 covers 13 residues. Germline-derived CDR1 and CDR2 are MGHRA and YSYEKL. The V and J ends lost 5 bases and 7 bases respectively, with 12 bases between them. The CDR3 sequence: CASSCQDNQPQHF. CDR3 in DNA: TGCGCCAGCAGCTGTCAAGATAACCAGCCCCAGCATTTT.

A word on this clonotype: A much larger clone differs by one base, so this may be a read error. CDR3 region: CASSQDRGRSNSRLHF. CDR3 bases: TGCGCCAGCAGTCAAGACAGGGGTAGGAGTAATTCACGCCTCCACTTT. The rearrangement links TRBV5-1 to TRBJ1-6; the match to TRBD1 covers 8 bases. Germline V gene lookup returns CDR1 SGHRS and CDR2 YFSETQ. The CDR3 has 16 residues.

At least ten counts were recorded for this clonotype. This chain links TRBV10-2 with TRBJ2-7; no clear D. Germline values: CDR1 WSHSY, CDR2 SAAADI. V was cut by 3 bases and J by 7 bases, with 10 bases left in between. The CDR3 has 12 residues. The CDR3 here is CASSDAVGEQYF. The CDR3 DNA follows: TGCGCCAGCAGTGACGCGGTCGGGGAGCAGTACTTC.

With regard to this clonotype: One end of the junction is discordant with germline, which a read error may explain. The genes are TRBV29-1 and TRBJ2-7; 7 nucleotides align to TRBD1. The V gene's germline CDR1 is SQVTM and CDR2 ANQGSEA. This CDR3 region has 13 residues. The CDR3 sequence is CSARDSDSYEEYF. The CDR3 DNA reads TGCAGCGCCCGGGACAGTGATTCCTACGAGGAGTACTTC.

A few counts support this clonotype. This chain uses TRBV5-1 with TRBJ2-3; D perhaps matches TRBD2 (5 bases). The CDR3 is made up of 15 amino acids. Deletions cut 5 bases from V and 3 bases from J, with 16 bases between. The germline CDR1 and CDR2 sequences are SGHRS and YFSETQ. CDR3 amino acids: CASRSLVMLTDTQYF. The CDR3 nucleotides are TGCGCCAGCAGATCACTAGTCATGTTGACAGATACGCAGTATTTT.

This clonotype was detected many times. The chain joins TRBV7-9 to TRBJ2-1; TRBD2 agrees at 8 bases. V was pared by 2 bases and J by 5 bases, with 5 bases of the junction left unmatched. CDR1 and CDR2 from the germline V gene are SEHNR and FQNEAQ (reference sequence). CDR3 size: 15 residues. The CDR3 spells CASSLRGGRNNEQFF. Written as DNA, the CDR3 is TGTGCCAGCAGCTTACGAGGCGGGAGGAACAATGAGCAGTTCTTC.

Comments on this clonotype: Compared with germline, one end of the junction differs, possibly owing to a read error. The rearrangement uses TRBV11-1 and TRBJ2-3, with a weak D call TRBD1 (6 bases). This CDR3 contains 14 residues. Germline lookup yields CDR1 SGHAT and CDR2 FQDESV (reference sequence). CDR3 sequence reads: CASSLRQRTGQSHF. The CDR3 nucleotides read TGTGCCAGCAGCTTAAGGCAACGTACTGGACAGTCTCACTTT.

The sample holds a few counts of this clonotype. The V and J genes are TRBV5-1 and TRBJ2-7; tentative D call: TRBD1 (5 bases). Per the germline V gene, CDR1 is SGHRS and CDR2 is YFSETQ. Trimming took off 0 bases at V and 0 bases at J, with 7 bases between the two ends. The CDR3 is 14 residues long. The CDR3, as DNA: TGCGCCAGCAGCTTGGAACAGGCCTCCTACGAGCAGTACTTC. It translates to CASSLEQASYEQYF. Supplemented by reference TRBV5-1 and TRBJ2-7, the full variable domain reads KAGVTQTPRYLIKTRGQQVTLSCSPISGHRSVSWYQQTPGQGLQFLFEYFSETQRNKGNFPGRFSGRQFSNSRSEMNVSTLELGDSALYLCASSLEQASYEQYFGPGTRLTVT.

The chain couples TRBV11-2 to TRBJ2-7, with D uncertain. The CDR3 is made up of 15 amino acids. Germline loops: CDR1 SGHAT, CDR2 FQNNGV. V lost 10 bases, J lost 3 bases, and 22 bases lay in between. The CDR3 sequence is CATTRSSSKYYEQYF. CDR3 DNA: TGTGCCACCACCAGGTCATCTTCTAAGTACTACGAGCAGTACTTC.

The table lists this clonotype with a few counts. The DNA for the CDR3 is TGTGCCACCAGTGATCCGCTAGGGACTTCGCATTCCTACAATGAGCAGTTCTTC. This translates into CATSDPLGTSHSYNEQFF. This chain joins TRBV24-1 and TRBJ2-1, with a tentative D call TRBD2 (6 bases). The CDR3 is 18 residues long. Germline CDR1 reads KGHDR; CDR2 reads SFDVKD. Trimming removed 3 bases at V and 1 base at J, with 18 bases between.

Concerning this clonotype: One end of the junction is discordant with germline, which a read error may explain. The chain joins TRBV11-2 to TRBJ1-5; perhaps TRBD1 as D (6 bases). The CDR3 covers 13 residues. CDR1 SGHAT and CDR2 FQNNGV come from the germline V gene. CDR3 nucleotides: TGTGCCAGCAGCTCCGTACAGGGCCAACCCCAGCTTTTT. Translated: CASSSVQGQPQLF. The full variable domain, completed using reference TRBV11-2 and TRBJ1-5, is EAGVAQSPRYKIIEKRQSVAFWCNPISGHATLYWYQQILGQGPKLLIQFQNNGVVDDSQLPKDRFSAERLKGVDSTLKIQPAKLEDSAVYLCASSSVQGQPQLFGDGTRLSIL.

CDR3 in DNA: TGTGCCAGTATAGCTGGCGGCTCTAGCACAGATACGCAGTATTTT. It codes for CASIAGGSSTDTQYF. The chain links TRBV19 to TRBJ2-3; D not resolved. Germline values: CDR1 LNHDA, CDR2 SQIVND (reference sequence). V lost 7 bases and J lost 0, with 14 bases in between. The CDR3 length is 15 residues. The full variable domain, with the rest looked up from reference TRBV19 and TRBJ2-3, is DGGITQSPKYLFRKEGQNVTLSCEQNLNHDAMYWYRQDPGQGLRLIYYSQIVNDFQKGDIAEGYSVSREKKESFPLTVTSAQKNPTAFYLCASIAGGSSTDTQYFGPGTRLTVL.

Comments on this clonotype: Because the CDR3 is missing its conserved closing phenylalanine or tryptophan, this is likely a read error. Because the CDR3's place on the DNA is in doubt, the DNA is left out and the CDR3 is given as listed by TCRdb. The chain combines TRBV11-2 with TRBJ2-2. The CDR3 totals 16 residues, both ends included. Germline assignment: CDR1 SGHAT and CDR2 FQNNGV. The CDR3 spells CASSDGRNTNTGELFS.

The J gene is TRBJ2-7, the V gene TRBV29-1; 9 bases agree with TRBD1. The CDR3 totals 14 residues. From germline, CDR1 is SQVTM and CDR2 ANQGSEA. V shed 7 bases, J shed 5 bases, and the junction held 12 bases outside the gene matches. CDR3 in amino acids: CSARGDREGHEQYF. The CDR3 DNA follows: TGCAGCGCCAGAGGGGACAGGGAGGGCCACGAGCAGTACTTC.

Notes on this clonotype: Mismatch with germline at one junction end may stem from a read error. V gene TRBV12-3 or TRBV12-4 combines with J gene TRBJ2-1; a possible D gene is TRBD2 (6 bases). The CDR3 contains 18 residues. The CDR3 DNA is TGTGCTAGCAGTTTGGAGCTGGAGGGCCGTCGATCCTACAATGAGCAGTTCTTC. As protein: CASSLELEGRRSYNEQFF.

Notes on this clonotype: At one end the junction does not follow the germline gene, possibly because of a read error. V is TRBV11-2 and J is TRBJ2-1; D remains ambiguous. The CDR3 is made up of 14 amino acids. Germline CDR1 and CDR2: SGHAT and FQNNGV. The CDR3 is CASSQWNVRNEQFF. CDR3 sequence (DNA): TGCGCCAGCAGCCAGTGGAACGTCCGCAATGAGCAGTTCTTC.

Details on this clonotype: Germline and junction disagree at one end, which may indicate a read error. The chain joins TRBV11-1 to TRBJ2-6; 7 positions agree with TRBD1. Germline lookup yields CDR1 SGHAT and CDR2 FQDESV (reference sequence). The CDR3 sequence is 17 residues long. Here the CDR3 DNA reads TGTGCCAGCAACTTCAAGGACAGGTTCCCTGGGGCCGACGTCCTGACTTTC. It codes for CASNFKDRFPGADVLTF.

V gene TRBV5-6 combines with J gene TRBJ2-1, with 7 bases identical to TRBD2. V was clipped by 0 bases and J by 4 bases; unmatched bases: 10. In germline, CDR1 is SGHDT, CDR2 YYEEEE. The CDR3 extends over 17 amino acids. CDR3 sequence: CASSLVRLSGGYNEQFF. DNA of the CDR3: TGTGCCAGCAGCTTGGTCCGACTATCGGGAGGTTACAATGAGCAGTTCTTC.

Of note for this clonotype: An end of the junction does not agree with germline; a read error may underlie this. The chain carries TRBV11-2 and TRBJ2-7; D perhaps matches TRBD2 (5 bases). The CDR3 runs to 15 residues. CDR1 and CDR2 from the germline V gene are SGHAT and FQNNGV. The CDR3 bases are TGTGCCAGAAGCTCTCCGAGTGGAGGCCGCTACGAGCAATACTTC. Amino acids: CARSSPSGGRYEQYF.